The 14 T cell receptor beta chains in this list originate from one sample, sequenced in a study of neurological immune-mediated disorders. Each CDR3 protein gets one entry after TCRdb re-called the 5' RACE reads with MiXCR. The data hold around 41,000 distinct CDR3 sequences, with about 15% observed a single time. Sequencing input: CD4+ T cells from blood. The receptors were sampled from a woman aged 55-75 years with HTLV-1-associated myelopathy (HAM/TSP).

This clonotype was counted ten times or more. Here the CDR3 reads CASSLEGVGTGELFF. CDR3 coding DNA: TGTGCCAGCAGCTTAGAGGGGGTGGGCACCGGGGAGCTGTTTTTT. The V gene is TRBV7-8, the J gene TRBJ2-2; tentatively, D is TRBD1 (6 bases). CDR1 SGHVS and CDR2 FQNEAQ come from the germline V gene. The CDR3 totals 15 residues. V was clipped by 1 base and J by 4 bases, with 10 bases between them.

This clonotype is categorized as medium-sized (0.01 to 0.1%). The CDR3 sequence: CASSLGGGMNTEAFF. The CDR3 nucleotides read TGTGCCAGCAGCTTGGGGGGGGGTATGAACACTGAAGCTTTCTTT. V is TRBV5-5 and J is TRBJ1-1, with a tentative D call TRBD1 (5 bases). CDR3 size: 15 residues. V was pared by 0 bases and J by 0 bases, with 9 bases between. Germline V gene lookup returns CDR1 SGHKS and CDR2 YYEKEE (reference sequence). The full variable domain, with the rest looked up from reference TRBV5-5 and TRBJ1-1, is DAGVTQSPTHLIKTRGQQVTLRCSPISGHKSVSWYQQVLGQGPQFIFQYYEKEERGRGNFPDRFSARQFPNYSSELNVNALLLGDSALYLCASSLGGGMNTEAFFGQGTRLTVV.

The chain employs TRBV7-9 and TRBJ2-3; tentatively, D is TRBD2 (5 bases). The germline V gene encodes CDR1 SEHNR and CDR2 FQNEAQ (reference sequence). Trimming shortened V by 8 bases and J by 0 bases, and 12 bases separated the two germline ends. This CDR3 region has 14 residues. The CDR3 DNA reads TGTGCCAGCCCTCGGGCGGGCAGCACAGATACGCAGTATTTT. Amino acids: CASPRAGSTDTQYF. Drawing the rest from reference TRBV7-9 and TRBJ2-3, the complete variable domain is DTGVSQNPRHKITKRGQNVTFRCDPISEHNRLYWYRQTLGQGPEFLTYFQNEAQLEKSRLLSDRFSAERPKGSFSTLEIQRTEQGDSAMYLCASPRAGSTDTQYFGPGTRLTVL.

This clonotype was observed at least ten times. The chain uses TRBV5-1 and TRBJ1-5; the match to TRBD1 covers 11 bases. The CDR3 runs to 18 residues. Per germline, CDR1 SGHRS and CDR2 YFSETQ. The ends lost 0 bases at V and 7 bases at J; junction bases unmatched: 12. The CDR3 region has the DNA TGCGCCAGCAGCTTGGATGAGGGACAGGGGGTTGGGTGGCAGCCCCAGCATTTT. It yields the protein CASSLDEGQGVGWQPQHF.

This clonotype was seen many times. The gene calls are TRBV12-3 or TRBV12-4 and TRBJ2-7; 8 bases align to TRBD1. This CDR3 spans 14 amino acids. V lost 5 bases and J lost 5; bases outside the gene matches: 8. The CDR3 sequence is CASSGRDRSHEQYF. CDR3 coding DNA: TGTGCCAGCAGTGGGCGGGACAGGTCGCACGAGCAGTACTTC.

This clonotype was counted many times. The chain joins TRBV10-3 to TRBJ2-3; either TRBD1 or TRBD2 may fit D (6 bases each). V was clipped by 10 bases and J by 0 bases, with 20 bases between them. This CDR3 has 16 amino acids. Germline V lookup: CDR1 ENHRY, CDR2 SYGVKD. The CDR3 nucleotides read TGTGCCACAAGACCCGCCGGGGGCAGGAGCACAGATACGCAGTATTTT. This encodes CATRPAGGRSTDTQYF.

This clonotype was seen at least ten times. The chain couples TRBV5-5 to TRBJ1-4; possibly TRBD1 for D (5 bases). V was shortened by 3 bases and J by 3 bases, with 6 bases between the two germline ends. This CDR3 contains 13 residues. Germline V gene lookup returns CDR1 SGHKS and CDR2 YYEKEE (reference sequence). CDR3 residues: CASSWDPNEKLFF. For the CDR3, the DNA is TGTGCCAGCAGCTGGGACCCTAATGAAAAACTGTTTTTT.

The chain is built from TRBV18 and TRBJ2-7; TRBD1 agrees at 7 bases. The V gene's germline CDR1 is KGHSH and CDR2 LQKENI. The CDR3 is made up of 13 amino acids. Trimming removed 1 base from V and 6 bases from J; junction bases left unmatched: 3. CDR3 protein: CASSPRAGGEQYF. The CDR3 nucleotides are TGTGCCAGCTCACCACGGGCAGGGGGCGAGCAGTACTTC.

This clonotype was detected ten times or more. The gene calls are TRBV30 and TRBJ1-2; 10 positions agree with TRBD1. Looked up from germline, CDR1 is GTSNPN and CDR2 is SVGIG (reference sequence). This CDR3 is 13 amino acids long. The V segment lost 1 base and the J segment 7 bases; nucleotides outside the gene matches: 3. The CDR3 nucleotides are TGTGCCTGGAGTGGACAGGGGGCAGGTGGCTACACCTTC. It translates to CAWSGQGAGGYTF.

The sample holds many counts of this clonotype. The rearrangement uses TRBV5-1 and TRBJ1-2, with TRBD1 matching over 8 bases. The germline gives CDR1 SGHRS, CDR2 YFSETQ. CDR3 size: 14 residues. The V segment lost 4 bases and the J segment 8 bases; nucleotides outside the gene matches: 10. This chain's CDR3 is CASSLGQDPEGYTF. DNA of the CDR3: TGCGCCAGCAGCCTGGGACAGGACCCAGAAGGCTACACCTTC.

This clonotype was seen repeatedly, ten times or more. V gene TRBV20-1 combines with J gene TRBJ2-3, with a weak D call TRBD1 (5 bases). Germline CDR1 is DFQATT and CDR2 is SNEGSKA (reference sequence). The CDR3 has 12 residues. The V end lost 3 bases, the J end lost 6 bases, and 10 bases lay between the germline ends. The CDR3 loop reads CSARGPVDTQYF. The CDR3 nucleotides are TGCAGTGCTAGGGGGCCGGTTGATACGCAGTATTTT.

At least ten counts were recorded for this clonotype. The genes are TRBV10-2 and TRBJ2-1; 9 positions match TRBD2. CDR1 and CDR2 (germline): WSHSY, SAAADI. The trim removed 7 bases at V and 10 bases at J, leaving 14 bases unmatched. This CDR3 comprises 15 residues. CDR3 sequence reads: CASTPAGGGGNEQFF. The CDR3 DNA is TGCGCCAGCACCCCGGCTGGCGGGGGGGGTAACGAGCAGTTCTTC.

This clonotype was recorded many times. The chain couples TRBV25-1 to TRBJ2-1, with D tentatively TRBD2 (6 bases). V was clipped by 6 bases and J by 4 bases, with 13 bases between them. Per the germline V gene, CDR1 is MGHDK and CDR2 is SYGVNS. The CDR3 is 14 residues long. This CDR3 reads CASSLQAGYNEQFF. CDR3 sequence (DNA): TGTGCCAGCAGCCTCCAGGCGGGGTACAATGAGCAGTTCTTC. Combining the CDR3 with reference TRBV25-1 and TRBJ2-1 gives the whole variable domain EADIYQTPRYLVIGTGKKITLECSQTMGHDKMYWYQQDPGMELHLIHYSYGVNSTEKGDLSSESTVSRIRTEHFPLTLESARPSHTSQYLCASSLQAGYNEQFFGPGTRLTVL.

This clonotype occurred many times. One end of the junction varies from germline; a read error may be responsible. The CDR3 spells CASSFPGGNQPQHF. The CDR3 DNA is TGTGCCAGCAGCTTCCCAGGGGGCAACCAGCCCCAGCATTTT. The V gene is TRBV7-9, the J gene TRBJ1-5; the match to TRBD1 covers 8 bases. CDR3 length: 14 amino acids. CDR1 SEHNR and CDR2 FQNEAQ come from the germline V gene (reference sequence).